This T cell receptor (beta chain) appears in the sequencing data of a study of blood T cells in healthy people across ages (dated by TCRdb to about 2015). For the wider study: Template switching captured roughly one uniquely barcoded TCR beta cDNA molecule per two T cells in model experiments. Donors were grouped into four age groups: young (average approximately 15 years), middle-aged (39), aged (around 60) and long-lived (about 89). Age-related changes in TCR beta repertoire diversity were measured in the study by deep sequencing normalized with unique cDNA molecular identifiers. Two additional independent replicas of 1 million unique cDNA reads from the same blood draw were analyzed for two donors (one aged 18 to 29 and one aged 80 or older). Donors of different ages were randomly distributed across sequencing lanes to avoid experimental bias.

About this clonotype: Its antigen target is currently unknown. The input lacks base qualities; no much larger clone sits a single base away.

The library was built by means of 5' RACE. TCRdb records Illumina HiSeq 2500 as the sequencer. A second PCR of about 7 to 12 cycles was run with a J-beta primer mix and a sample-barcoded 5' primer. A unique molecular identifier was introduced onto each TCR beta cDNA molecule by a template-switch 5' adaptor carrying 12 random nucleotides. Each sample yielded at least 2.5 million CDR3-containing paired-end reads. First-strand cDNA synthesis was performed from all RNA using the Mint cDNA synthesis kit, with priming by a TRBC-specific oligonucleotide. Following uracil-DNA glycosylase treatment, all cDNA underwent a first 18-cycle PCR with the universal primers M1SS and BC2_uni_R. In the authors' own workflow: For normalization, 1 million high-quality reads, each with a distinct molecular identifier, were randomly selected from each sample. Instead of being binned into consensus sequences, reads that shared molecular identifiers were thrown out. MiTCR, set to a Q25 quality threshold and the strictest error-elimination algorithm, was used for CDR3 identification, clonotype clustering and error correction. A nonparametric unseen species model with Euler transformation was used to estimate a lower bound on total TCR beta diversity. The public sequencing data were trimmed at Q25 with fastp and processed into clonotypes with MiXCR by TCRdb, which kept only in-frame beta chains. Merged by CDR3 protein, the rows form single entries marked with the most common genes and DNA. These V and J calls rely on TCRdb rather than the paper's analysis. Here the sample has around 800,000 distinct CDR3 sequences; 62% occur a single time. The top ten clones comprise around 30% of the sample.

Donors were a few dozen systemically healthy Caucasian individuals from Russia aged roughly 6 to 90 years. Each donor gave ten milliliters of peripheral blood, collected into EDTA-treated Vacutainer tubes. Ficoll-Paque density-gradient centrifugation was used to isolate PBMCs, with at least 7 million per sample. Total RNA, at least 6 micrograms per sample, was extracted from PBMCs with Trizol reagent. For every donor, an aliquot of PBMCs went through flow cytometry to measure the percentages of naive CD45RAhigh/CD27high T cells. The investigation overall reported the following: Because the CMV infection status of the donors was unknown, age-related changes in expanded clonotypes may potentially have been confounded. Compared with the aged group, the long-lived group had more naive CD4+ T cells, fewer expanded clones and increased TCR diversity, a pattern suggesting age selection. Observed TCR beta diversity per million T cells fell roughly linearly with age, and a significant reduction was already apparent by age around 40. There was a strong correlation between observed TCR beta diversity and the percentage of naive T cells measured by flow cytometry. Estimates of total diversity based on one million sequenced T cells were considered lower bounds and underestimates. Conclusive comparison of naive and antigen-experienced compartments was prevented by the profiling of bulk unsorted PBMCs.

The CDR3 starts with the cysteine, ends with the phenylalanine, and has 13 residues. Only the CDR3 region is kept as DNA, spanning 39 bases read in frame from base 1. As encoded in the germline V gene (reference sequence), CDR1 is MNHEY while CDR2 is SMNVEV. Relative to germline, V is 6 bases shorter and J is 7 bases shorter, with 14 bases between their ends. The sample comprised blood. The V and J genes are TRBV27 and TRBJ2-3; TRBD2 is a weak D gene call, 5 bases matching. This receptor was identified in a man aged 25-45 years in good health. The DNA sequence is given as TGTGCCAGCAGCCTAGCCCGTACATATACGCAGTATTTT. It codes for CASSLARTYTQYF.